This passage covers 18 T cell receptor beta chains from one sample sequenced in a study of tumor-infiltrating lymphocytes in primary liver carcinoma. Researchers drew blood RNA from unsorted whole blood and extracted germline DNA as well. From 400 to 500 ng total RNA, TCR beta cDNA was generated with a primer in the constant region. TCR beta libraries came from three nested multiplex PCR rounds using slightly modified ARM-PCR. It was with TRBV1-TRBV30 forward primers and a C-beta reverse primer that the first two PCR rounds were run, at 10 to 11 cycles each. TCRdb ran MiXCR on the multiplex PCR reads and lists one entry per CDR3 protein. The sample has approximately 340,000 distinct CDR3 sequences, less than 70% seen once. Specimen: peripheral blood. Receptor source: a man in his forties with primary liver carcinoma and hepatitis B virus infection.

Regarding this clonotype: A clone one base away is much larger, so this may be a read error. V and J are TRBV6-1 and TRBJ2-4; weak D call: TRBD2 (6 bases). CDR1 and CDR2 from the germline V gene are MNHNS and SASEGT. V lost 11 bases, J lost 2 bases, and 22 bases lay in between. The CDR3 spans 16 residues. CDR3 coding DNA: TGTGCCGGCAACCATGCCGCGGCGGGATCCAAAAACATTCAGTACTTC. This sequence encodes CAGNHAAAGSKNIQYF.

This clonotype has only one observation. This chain uses TRBV6-5 with TRBJ2-6, with 7 nucleotides matching TRBD1. The germline V gene has CDR1 MNHEY and CDR2 SVGAGI. V dropped 2 bases and J dropped 14; count of bases not matched to a gene: 21. The CDR3 covers 18 residues. The CDR3 loop reads CASSYDRVPSSGANFLTF. The CDR3 DNA sequence: TGTGCCAGCAGTTACGACAGGGTCCCTTCCTCTGGGGCTAACTTCCTGACTTTC.

The V call is TRBV7-9, the J call TRBJ2-1, with D tentatively TRBD1 or TRBD2 (6 bases each). The CDR3 has 12 amino acids. The V end lost 1 base, the J end lost 14 bases, and 12 bases lay between the germline ends. CDR1 and CDR2 from the germline V gene are SEHNR and FQNEAQ (reference sequence). CDR3 protein: CASSLGGASKFF. The CDR3 nucleotides read TGTGCCAGCAGCTTAGGGGGGGCTAGCAAGTTCTTC.

The gene calls are TRBV4-1 and TRBJ2-3; 8 bases map to TRBD2. This CDR3 has 17 residues. Trimming took 0 bases from V and 4 from J; bases not matched to a gene: 9. Germline CDR1 MGHRA, CDR2 YSYEKL. Here the CDR3 reads CASSQEPSGSMSDTQYF. CDR3 coding DNA: TGCGCCAGCAGCCAAGAACCCAGCGGGAGTATGTCAGATACGCAGTATTTT.

A word on this clonotype: This may stem from a read error, because a much larger clone lies one nucleotide away. This rearrangement joins TRBV7-9 to TRBJ2-3; 10 bases line up with TRBD2. Germline CDR1 SEHNR, CDR2 FQNEAQ (reference sequence). V lost 7 bases and J lost 5; bases outside the gene matches: 12. The CDR3 has 16 residues. CDR3 sequence: CASTLHLAGGIDTQYF. In DNA form, the CDR3 reads TGTGCCAGCACCCTCCACTTAGCGGGAGGCATAGATACGCAGTATTTT.

For this clonotype: This could be a read error, since a much larger clone is one nucleotide away. This chain joins TRBV6-5 and TRBJ1-6, with a possible D match to TRBD1 (5 bases). Per the germline V gene, CDR1 is MNHEY and CDR2 is SVGAGI. The CDR3 is made up of 17 amino acids. The CDR3 DNA reads as TGTCCCAGCAGTCTCCAAGTCGGGGGAGAATATAATTCACCCCTCCACTTT. Translation: CPSSLQVGGEYNSPLHF.

The chain joins TRBV11-2 to TRBJ2-7; unclear D gene. Germline assignment: CDR1 SGHAT and CDR2 FQNNGV. V shed 9 bases and J shed 2 bases, with 14 bases lying between them. The CDR3 spans 13 residues. The CDR3 DNA reads as TGTGCCAGTATCTTTACGGATACCTACGAGCAGTACTTC. Protein: CASIFTDTYEQYF.

This clonotype was counted at least ten times. The chain carries TRBV6-1 and TRBJ2-2; no firm D call. With 6 bases removed from V and 13 bases from J, the gap between germline ends came to 18 bases. Germline assignment: CDR1 MNHNS and CDR2 SASEGT. The CDR3 contains 13 residues. The CDR3 DNA is TGTGCCAGCAGACGGAGCTCCACAAATGGGCTGTTTTTT. It encodes CASRRSSTNGLFF.

The chain uses TRBV4-3 and TRBJ2-1; TRBD2 might be the D (5 bases). The CDR3 has 14 residues. CDR1 and CDR2 from the germline V gene are LGHNA and YSLEER. Trimming cost V 6 bases and J 8 bases, with 17 bases left between them. CDR3 DNA sequence: TGCGCCAGCAGTCTAAGAGGGAGATCGGATGAGCAGTTCTTC. This translates into CASSLRGRSDEQFF.

A note on this clonotype: A much larger clone is a single base away; this may be a read error. The rearrangement joins TRBV6-2 or TRBV6-3 to TRBJ1-2; D gene uncertain. The V gene's germline CDR1 is MNHEY and CDR2 SVGEGT. This CDR3 contains 15 residues. CDR3 DNA: TGTGTCAGCAGTCCCCGTGTAGGCCGAGTCTATGGCTACACCTTC. This gives the protein CVSSPRVGRVYGYTF.

A note on this clonotype: With a much larger clone just one base away, this may be a read error. This chain connects TRBV29-1 to TRBJ2-3, with 13 bases fitting TRBD2. Germline values: CDR1 SQVTM, CDR2 ANQGSEA. The junction had 10 bases not matched to a gene; V was cut back by 6 bases and J by 4 bases. The CDR3 covers 16 residues. CDR3 bases: TGCAGCGTGGCTGGACTAGCGGGAGAGGGGGCAGATACGCAGTATTTT. Its protein product is CSVAGLAGEGADTQYF.

This clonotype was counted a few times. V usage is TRBV5-1 and J usage is TRBJ1-4, with no clear D. The V end lost 0 bases, the J end lost 7 bases, and 13 bases lay between the germline ends. The CDR3 totals 15 residues. CDR1 and CDR2 from the germline V gene are SGHRS and YFSETQ. CDR3: CASSLEQRVGEKLFF. CDR3 in DNA: TGCGCCAGCAGCTTGGAACAGCGCGTAGGTGAAAAACTGTTTTTT.

In the case of this clonotype: One end of the junction is discordant with germline, which a read error may explain. The chain links TRBV11-2 to TRBJ2-1; D not certain. CDR1 and CDR2 (germline): SGHAT, FQNNGV. This CDR3 is 16 amino acids long. CDR3 in amino acids: CASSLARRSLHNEQFF. The CDR3 DNA reads as TGTGCAAGCAGCTTAGCCAGACGGAGCCTCCACAATGAGCAGTTCTTC.

As for this clonotype: Possible read error: a much larger clone is one base away. This rearrangement joins TRBV4-1 to TRBJ2-3; D is unclear. Germline V lookup: CDR1 MGHRA, CDR2 YSYEKL. Trimming left V 6 bases short and J 7 bases short, with 23 bases between. This CDR3 has 16 residues. CDR3 in DNA: TGCGCCAGCAGTCCCCTATTGGGTAAGGAGTTGAATACGCAGTATTTT. Residues: CASSPLLGKELNTQYF.

In its sample, this clonotype was seen a few times. The genes are TRBV5-6 and TRBJ2-1; tentatively, D is TRBD2 (5 bases). This CDR3 comprises 16 residues. CDR1 is SGHDT and CDR2 is YYEEEE in the germline V gene. Trimming left V 0 bases short and J 3 bases short, with 13 bases between. The CDR3 DNA reads as TGTGCCAGCAGCTTGGGTCCCGGGATTGACTACAATGAGCAGTTCTTC. It yields the protein CASSLGPGIDYNEQFF.

As to this clonotype: Just one base apart from a much larger clone, this may be a read error. The CDR3 sequence is CSLRSGVGETQYF. In DNA, the CDR3 is TGCAGCCTGCGAAGCGGGGTTGGAGAGACCCAGTACTTC. The V call is TRBV29-1, the J call TRBJ2-5; 7 bases are a match to TRBD2. The V and J ends lost 8 bases and 4 bases, in that order; junction bases with no gene match: 10. Looked up from germline, CDR1 is SQVTM and CDR2 is ANQGSEA. The CDR3 consists of 13 residues.

This clonotype has at least ten counts. This chain connects TRBV7-9 to TRBJ2-3; D is unresolved. The CDR3 covers 18 residues. The V gene lost 5 bases and the J gene lost 0 bases, with 21 bases spanning the gap. The germline V gene has CDR1 SEHNR and CDR2 FQNEAQ (reference sequence). DNA for the CDR3: TGTGCCAGCAGCCCCAGTAGCTGGCAGTCAATTAGCACAGATACGCAGTATTTT. It encodes CASSPSSWQSISTDTQYF. The full variable domain, completed using reference TRBV7-9 and TRBJ2-3, is DTGVSQNPRHKITKRGQNVTFRCDPISEHNRLYWYRQTLGQGPEFLTYFQNEAQLEKSRLLSDRFSAERPKGSFSTLEIQRTEQGDSAMYLCASSPSSWQSISTDTQYFGPGTRLTVL.

The chain carries TRBV5-4 and TRBJ2-1, with 10 bases identical to TRBD2. This CDR3 region has 15 residues. Germline loops: CDR1 SGHNT, CDR2 YYREEE (reference sequence). V lost 2 bases to trimming and J lost 8 bases; unmatched junction nucleotides: 7. CDR3 residues: CASSLSTSGLDEQFF. The DNA for the CDR3 is TGTGCCAGCAGCTTATCGACTAGCGGGCTCGATGAGCAGTTCTTC.